This record looks at one TCR beta chain sequence and its context. As yet, its antigen is unknown. The sample comes from a study of CD8 T cells in ankylosing spondylitis. Study outcomes and limitations: Reported data indicate significant enrichment of disease-linked clones within matched ankylosing spondylitis synovial fluid. In peripheral blood, disease-linked CD8+ clones occurred at relatively low frequencies. Seemingly characteristic of ankylosing spondylitis blood was a TCR beta motif consisting of roughly 8 highly homologous variants.

TCRdb re-analysed the 5' RACE reads in MiXCR, keeping a single row per CDR3 protein. The sample has fewer than 450,000 distinct CDR3 sequences, approximately 17% seen once; the top ten hold approximately 1%. CDR3 length equals 13 residues. From germline, CDR1 is ENHRY and CDR2 SYGVKD. V was trimmed by 7 bases and J by 5 bases, leaving 14 bases between them. The rearrangement uses TRBV10-3 and TRBJ1-1; D possibly corresponds to TRBD1 (5 bases). This clonotype originated in a male donor with ankylosing spondylitis. The sample comprised blood, either unsorted or a sorted T cell fraction (not recorded which). CDR3 protein: CAITGTGGTEAFF. The CDR3 DNA follows: TGTGCCATCACCGGGACGGGGGGGACTGAAGCTTTCTTT.